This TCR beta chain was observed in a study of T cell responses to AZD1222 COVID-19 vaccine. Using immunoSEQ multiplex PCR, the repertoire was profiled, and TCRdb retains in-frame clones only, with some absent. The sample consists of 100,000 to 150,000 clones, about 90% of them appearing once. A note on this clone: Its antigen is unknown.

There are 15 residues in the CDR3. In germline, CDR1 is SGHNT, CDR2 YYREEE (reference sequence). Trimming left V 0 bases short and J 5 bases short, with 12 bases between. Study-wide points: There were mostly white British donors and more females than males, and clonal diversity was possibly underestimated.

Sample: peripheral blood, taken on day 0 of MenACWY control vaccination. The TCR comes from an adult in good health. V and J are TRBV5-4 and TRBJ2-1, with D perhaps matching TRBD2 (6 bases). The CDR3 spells CASSLDSGPHNEQFF. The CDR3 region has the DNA TGTGCCAGCAGCTTGGATAGCGGCCCCCACAATGAGCAGTTCTTC.